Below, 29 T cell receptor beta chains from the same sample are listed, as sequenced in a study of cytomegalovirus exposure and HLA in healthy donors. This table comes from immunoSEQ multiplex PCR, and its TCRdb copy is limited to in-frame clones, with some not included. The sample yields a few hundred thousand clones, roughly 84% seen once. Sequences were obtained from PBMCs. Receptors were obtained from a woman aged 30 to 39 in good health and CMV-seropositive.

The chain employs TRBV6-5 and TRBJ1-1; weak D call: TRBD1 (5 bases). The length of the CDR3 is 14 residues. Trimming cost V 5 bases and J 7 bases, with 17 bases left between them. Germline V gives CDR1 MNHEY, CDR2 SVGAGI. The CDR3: CASSPRWVGGEAFF. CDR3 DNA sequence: TGTGCCAGCAGTCCACGCTGGGTCGGGGGTGAAGCTTTCTTT.

For the CDR3, the DNA is TGCGCCAGCAGCCCGGGACTAGCGGGAAAGAATGAGCAGTTCTTC. Translated: CASSPGLAGKNEQFF. J is TRBJ2-1 and V is TRBV4-3, with TRBD2 matching over 13 bases. The CDR3 loop spans 15 amino acids. After removal of 4 bases from V and 7 bases from J, the junction contained 4 bases not matched to a gene. Germline V gives CDR1 LGHNA, CDR2 YSLEER.

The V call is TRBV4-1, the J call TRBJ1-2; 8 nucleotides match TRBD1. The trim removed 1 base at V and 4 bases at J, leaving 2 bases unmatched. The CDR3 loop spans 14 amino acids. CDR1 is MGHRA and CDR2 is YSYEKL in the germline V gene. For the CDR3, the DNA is TGCGCCAGCAGCCAAGGGACAGGGAGCTATGGCTACACCTTC. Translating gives CASSQGTGSYGYTF.

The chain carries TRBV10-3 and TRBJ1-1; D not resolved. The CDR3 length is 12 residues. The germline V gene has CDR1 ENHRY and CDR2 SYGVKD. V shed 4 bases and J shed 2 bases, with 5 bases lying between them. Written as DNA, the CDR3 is TGTGCCATCAGTGTCAGCAACACTGAAGCTTTCTTT. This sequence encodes CAISVSNTEAFF.

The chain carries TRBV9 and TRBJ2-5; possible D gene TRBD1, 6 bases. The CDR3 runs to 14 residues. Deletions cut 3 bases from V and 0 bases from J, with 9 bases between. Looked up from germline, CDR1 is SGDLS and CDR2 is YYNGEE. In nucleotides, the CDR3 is TGTGCCAGCAGCGCCTCAGGGGACCAAGAGACCCAGTACTTC. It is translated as CASSASGDQETQYF.

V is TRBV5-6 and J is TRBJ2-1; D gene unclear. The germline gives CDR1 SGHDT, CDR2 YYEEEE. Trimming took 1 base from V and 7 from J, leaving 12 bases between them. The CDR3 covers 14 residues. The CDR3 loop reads CASSLLYSGNEQFF. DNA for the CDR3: TGTGCCAGCAGCTTGTTGTACTCTGGGAATGAGCAGTTCTTC.

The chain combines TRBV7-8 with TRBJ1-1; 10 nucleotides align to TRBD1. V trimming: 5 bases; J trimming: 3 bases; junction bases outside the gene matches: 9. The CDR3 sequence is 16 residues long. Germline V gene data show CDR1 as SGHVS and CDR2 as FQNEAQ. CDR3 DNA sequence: TGTGCCAGCAGCGGGGACAGGGGAATTGGAGACACTGAAGCTTTCTTT. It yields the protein CASSGDRGIGDTEAFF.

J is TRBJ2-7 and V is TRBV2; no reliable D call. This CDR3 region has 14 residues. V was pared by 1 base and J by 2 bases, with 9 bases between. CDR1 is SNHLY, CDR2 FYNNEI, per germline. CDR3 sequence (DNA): TGTGCCAGCAGTGAAGGGGCTTCAGCCTACGAGCAGTACTTC. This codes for CASSEGASAYEQYF.

CDR3 coding DNA: TGTGCCAGCAGTGAATGGGGGACAGGCTACAATGAGCAGTTCTTC. This codes for CASSEWGTGYNEQFF. The V call is TRBV25-1, the J call TRBJ2-1; TRBD1 aligns across 8 bases. Trimming at V came to 1 base and at J to 3 bases, leaving 2 bases not matched to a gene. This CDR3 is 15 amino acids long. Germline CDR1 reads MGHDK; CDR2 reads SYGVNS.

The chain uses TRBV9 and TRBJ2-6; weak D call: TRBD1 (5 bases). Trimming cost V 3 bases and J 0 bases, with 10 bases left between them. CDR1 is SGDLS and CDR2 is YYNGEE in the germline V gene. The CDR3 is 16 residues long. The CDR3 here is CASSEDNHSGANVLTF. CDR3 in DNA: TGTGCCAGCAGCGAGGACAATCACTCTGGGGCCAACGTCCTGACTTTC.

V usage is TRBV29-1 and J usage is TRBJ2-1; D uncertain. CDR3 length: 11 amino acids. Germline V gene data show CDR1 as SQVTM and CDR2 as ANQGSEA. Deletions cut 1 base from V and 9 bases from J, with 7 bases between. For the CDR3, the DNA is TGCAGCGTTGAAGGCCGGGCTGAGCAGTTCTTC. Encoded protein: CSVEGRAEQFF.

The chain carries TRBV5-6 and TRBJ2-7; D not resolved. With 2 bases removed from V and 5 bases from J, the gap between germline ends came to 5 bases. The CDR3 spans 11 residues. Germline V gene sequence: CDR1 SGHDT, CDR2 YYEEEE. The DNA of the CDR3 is TGTGCCAGCAGCTTATACGACGAGCAGTACTTC. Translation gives CASSLYDEQYF. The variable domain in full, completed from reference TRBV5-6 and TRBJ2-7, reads DAGVTQSPTHLIKTRGQQVTLRCSPKSGHDTVSWYQQALGQGPQFIFQYYEEEERQRGNFPDRFSGHQFPNYSSELNVNALLLGDSALYLCASSLYDEQYFGPGTRLTVT.

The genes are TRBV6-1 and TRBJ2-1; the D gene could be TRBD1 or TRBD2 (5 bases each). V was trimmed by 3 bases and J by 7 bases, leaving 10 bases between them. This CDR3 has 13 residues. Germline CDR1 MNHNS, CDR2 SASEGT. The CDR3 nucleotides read TGTGCCAGCAGTGAGAAAGGGGAGAATGAGCAGTTCTTC. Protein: CASSEKGENEQFF.

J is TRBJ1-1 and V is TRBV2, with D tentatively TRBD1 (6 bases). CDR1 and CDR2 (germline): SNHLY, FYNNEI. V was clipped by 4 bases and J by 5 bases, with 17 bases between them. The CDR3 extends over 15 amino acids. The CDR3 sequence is CASSVDYREETEAFF. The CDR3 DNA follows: TGTGCCAGCAGTGTAGACTACAGGGAGGAGACTGAAGCTTTCTTT.

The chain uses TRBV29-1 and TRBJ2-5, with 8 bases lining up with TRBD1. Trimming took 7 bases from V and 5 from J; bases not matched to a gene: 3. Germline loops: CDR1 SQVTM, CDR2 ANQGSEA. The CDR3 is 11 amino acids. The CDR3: CSGTGGETQYF. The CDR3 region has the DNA TGCAGCGGAACAGGGGGGGAGACCCAGTACTTC.

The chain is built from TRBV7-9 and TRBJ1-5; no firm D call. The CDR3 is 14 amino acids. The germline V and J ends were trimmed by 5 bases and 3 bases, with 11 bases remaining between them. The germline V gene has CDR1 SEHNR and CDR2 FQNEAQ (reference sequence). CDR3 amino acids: CASSPGATNQPQHF. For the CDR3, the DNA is TGTGCCAGCAGCCCTGGAGCGACCAATCAGCCCCAGCATTTT.

In nucleotides, the CDR3 is TGTGCCAGCTCACCACCGGGACTAGCCCTCTACAATGAGCAGTTCTTC. It specifies CASSPPGLALYNEQFF. This chain uses TRBV18 with TRBJ2-1; 9 bases match TRBD2. V lost 0 bases to trimming and J lost 3 bases; unmatched junction nucleotides: 3. The germline gives CDR1 KGHSH, CDR2 LQKENI. The CDR3 loop spans 16 amino acids.

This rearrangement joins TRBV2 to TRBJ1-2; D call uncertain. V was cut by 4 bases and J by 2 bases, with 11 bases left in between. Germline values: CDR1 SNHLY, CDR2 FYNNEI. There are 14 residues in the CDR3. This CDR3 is CASSVRSENYGYTF. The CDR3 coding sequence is TGTGCCAGCAGTGTGCGAAGTGAGAACTATGGCTACACCTTC.

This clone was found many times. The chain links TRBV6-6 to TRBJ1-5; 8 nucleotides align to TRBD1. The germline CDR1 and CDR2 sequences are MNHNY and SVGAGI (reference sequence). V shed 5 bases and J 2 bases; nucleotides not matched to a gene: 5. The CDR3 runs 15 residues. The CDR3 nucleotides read TGTGCCAGCAGTCCGACAGGGGTTGGCAATCAGCCCCAGCATTTT. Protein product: CASSPTGVGNQPQHF.

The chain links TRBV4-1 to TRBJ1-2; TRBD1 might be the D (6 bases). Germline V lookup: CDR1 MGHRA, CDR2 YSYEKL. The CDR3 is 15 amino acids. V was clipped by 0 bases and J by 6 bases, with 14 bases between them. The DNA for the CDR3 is TGCGCCAGCAGCCAAGAGGGTCAGGGGAATCATGGCTACACCTTC. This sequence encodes CASSQEGQGNHGYTF.

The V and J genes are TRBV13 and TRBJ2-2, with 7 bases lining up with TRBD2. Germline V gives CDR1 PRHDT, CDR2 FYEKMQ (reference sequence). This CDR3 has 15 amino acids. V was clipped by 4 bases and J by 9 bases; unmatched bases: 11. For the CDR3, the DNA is TGTGCCAGCAGCTCGCGGACTAGAGTCTCCCGGGAGCTGTTTTTT. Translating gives CASSSRTRVSRELFF.

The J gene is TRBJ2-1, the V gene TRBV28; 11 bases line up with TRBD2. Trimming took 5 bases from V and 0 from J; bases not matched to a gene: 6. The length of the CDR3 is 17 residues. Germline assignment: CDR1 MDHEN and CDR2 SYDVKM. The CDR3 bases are TGTGCCAGCAGTGGGACTAGCGGACTTAGCTCCTACAATGAGCAGTTCTTC. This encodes CASSGTSGLSSYNEQFF.

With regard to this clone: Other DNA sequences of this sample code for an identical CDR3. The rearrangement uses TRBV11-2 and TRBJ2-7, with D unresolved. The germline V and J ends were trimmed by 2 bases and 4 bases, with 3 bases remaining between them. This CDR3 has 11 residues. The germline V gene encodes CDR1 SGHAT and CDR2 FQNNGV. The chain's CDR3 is CASSLTYEQYF. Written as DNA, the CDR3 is TGTGCCAGCAGCTTAACGTACGAGCAGTACTTC.

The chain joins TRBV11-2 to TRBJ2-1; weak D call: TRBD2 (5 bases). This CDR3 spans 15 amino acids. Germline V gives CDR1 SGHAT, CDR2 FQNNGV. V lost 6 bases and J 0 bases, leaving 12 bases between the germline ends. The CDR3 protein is CASSTTRSSYNEQFF. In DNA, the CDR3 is TGTGCCAGCAGTACAACTAGGTCCTCCTACAATGAGCAGTTCTTC.

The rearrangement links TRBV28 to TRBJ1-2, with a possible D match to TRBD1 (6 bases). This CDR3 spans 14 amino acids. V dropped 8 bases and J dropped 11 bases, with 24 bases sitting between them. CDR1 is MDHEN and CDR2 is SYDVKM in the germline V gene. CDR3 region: CASRTITGTLQYTF. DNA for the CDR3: TGTGCCAGCCGAACCATAACCGGGACACTGCAGTACACCTTC.

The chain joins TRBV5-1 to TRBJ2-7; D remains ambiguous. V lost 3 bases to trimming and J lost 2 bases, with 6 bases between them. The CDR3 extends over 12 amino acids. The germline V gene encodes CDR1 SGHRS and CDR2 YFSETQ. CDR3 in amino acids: CASSSSPYEQYF. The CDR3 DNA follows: TGCGCCAGCAGCTCTTCTCCCTACGAGCAGTACTTC.

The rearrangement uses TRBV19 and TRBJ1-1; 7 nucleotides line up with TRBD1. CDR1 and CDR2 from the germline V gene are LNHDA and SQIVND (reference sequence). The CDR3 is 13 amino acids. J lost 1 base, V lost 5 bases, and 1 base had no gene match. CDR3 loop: CASSYRGNTEAFF. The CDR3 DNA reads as TGTGCCAGTAGTTACAGGGGGAACACTGAAGCTTTCTTT.

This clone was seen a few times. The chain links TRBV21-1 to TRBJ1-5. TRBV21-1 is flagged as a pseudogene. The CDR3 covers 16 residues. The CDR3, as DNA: TGTGCCAGCAACAAACGAGGTCTCAGAACGAATCAGCCCCAGCATTTT. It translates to CASNKRGLRTNQPQHF.

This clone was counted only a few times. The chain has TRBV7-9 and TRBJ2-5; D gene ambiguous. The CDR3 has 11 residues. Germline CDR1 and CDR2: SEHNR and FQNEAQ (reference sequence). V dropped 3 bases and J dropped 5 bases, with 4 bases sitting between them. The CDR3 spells CASSFGETQYF. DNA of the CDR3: TGTGCCAGCAGCTTCGGGGAGACCCAGTACTTC.